This TCR beta chain was recorded in a study of blood T cell repertoires in COVID-19. Germline values: CDR1 GTSNPN, CDR2 SVGIG (reference sequence). This CDR3 region has 16 residues. The V and J ends lost 2 bases and 6 bases respectively, with 17 bases between them. Sequencing used immunoSEQ multiplex PCR; TCRdb keeps in-frame clones, though not all of them. The data hold about 300,000 clones, with under 90% observed a single time. Specimen: PBMCs or T cells enriched from blood (not recorded which). The J gene is TRBJ1-6, the V gene TRBV30, with unresolved D. The sequence derives from a woman younger than 30 who had recovered from COVID-19. For the CDR3, the DNA is TGTGCCTGGAGTCTGCGGGCCCCTCGCGGTAATTCACCCCTCCACTTT. Translation gives CAWSLRAPRGNSPLHF.